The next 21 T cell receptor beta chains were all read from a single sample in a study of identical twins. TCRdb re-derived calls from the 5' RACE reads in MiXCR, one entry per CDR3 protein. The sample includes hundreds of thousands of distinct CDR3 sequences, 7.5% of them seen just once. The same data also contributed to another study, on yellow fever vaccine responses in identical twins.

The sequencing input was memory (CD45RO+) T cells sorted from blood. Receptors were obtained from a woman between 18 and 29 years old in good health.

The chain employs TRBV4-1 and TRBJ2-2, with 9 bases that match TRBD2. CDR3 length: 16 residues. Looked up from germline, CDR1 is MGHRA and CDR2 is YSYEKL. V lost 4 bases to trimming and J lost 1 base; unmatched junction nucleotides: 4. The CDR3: CASSPRTSENTGELFF. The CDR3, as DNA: TGCGCCAGCAGCCCAAGGACTAGCGAGAACACCGGGGAGCTGTTTTTT.

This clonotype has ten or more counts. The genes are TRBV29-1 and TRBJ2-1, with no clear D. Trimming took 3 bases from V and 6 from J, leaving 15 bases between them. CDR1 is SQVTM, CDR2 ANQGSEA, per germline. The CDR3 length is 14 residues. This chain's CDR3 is CSVEARIIPNEQFF. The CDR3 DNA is TGCAGCGTTGAGGCACGGATTATCCCCAATGAGCAGTTCTTC.

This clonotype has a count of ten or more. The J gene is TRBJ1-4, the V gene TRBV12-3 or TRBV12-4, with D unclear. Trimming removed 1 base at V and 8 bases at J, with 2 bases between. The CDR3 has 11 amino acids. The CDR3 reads CASSLGEKLFF. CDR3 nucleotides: TGTGCCAGCAGTTTAGGCGAAAAACTGTTTTTT.

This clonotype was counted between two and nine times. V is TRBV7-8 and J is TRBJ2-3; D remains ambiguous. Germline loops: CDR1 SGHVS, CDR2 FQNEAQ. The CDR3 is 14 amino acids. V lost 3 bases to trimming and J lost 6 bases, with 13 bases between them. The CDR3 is CASSLATGADTQYF. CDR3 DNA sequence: TGTGCCAGCAGCTTGGCTACTGGTGCGGATACGCAGTATTTT.

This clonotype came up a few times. The CDR3 DNA reads as TGTGCCAGCAGCCCGCAAGGGACTAGCGGGGGACAAGAGACCCAGTACTTC. Its translation: CASSPQGTSGGQETQYF. The V call is TRBV11-2, the J call TRBJ2-5; TRBD2 agrees at 14 bases. Looked up from germline, CDR1 is SGHAT and CDR2 is FQNNGV. This CDR3 comprises 17 residues. V shed 5 bases, J shed 2 bases, and the junction held 7 bases outside the gene matches.

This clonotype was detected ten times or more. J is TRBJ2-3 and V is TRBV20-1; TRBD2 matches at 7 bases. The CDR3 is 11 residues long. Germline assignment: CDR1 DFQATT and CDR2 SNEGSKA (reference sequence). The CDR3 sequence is CRTGTTDTQYF. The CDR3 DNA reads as TGCAGGACCGGGACTACGGATACGCAGTATTTT.

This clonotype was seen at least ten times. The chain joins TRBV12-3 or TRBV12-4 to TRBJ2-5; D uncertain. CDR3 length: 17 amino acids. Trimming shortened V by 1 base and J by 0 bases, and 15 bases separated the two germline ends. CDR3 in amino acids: CASSLGWGNANQETQYF. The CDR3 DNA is TGTGCCAGCAGTTTAGGGTGGGGTAACGCGAACCAAGAGACCCAGTACTTC.

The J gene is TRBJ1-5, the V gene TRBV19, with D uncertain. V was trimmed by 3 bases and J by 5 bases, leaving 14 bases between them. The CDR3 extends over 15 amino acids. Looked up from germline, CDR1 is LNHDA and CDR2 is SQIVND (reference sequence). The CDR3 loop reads CASSMDRAAYQPQHF. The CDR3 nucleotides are TGTGCCAGTAGTATGGACCGTGCGGCGTATCAGCCCCAGCATTTT. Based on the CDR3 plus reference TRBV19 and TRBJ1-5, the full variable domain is DGGITQSPKYLFRKEGQNVTLSCEQNLNHDAMYWYRQDPGQGLRLIYYSQIVNDFQKGDIAEGYSVSREKKESFPLTVTSAQKNPTAFYLCASSMDRAAYQPQHFGDGTRLSIL.

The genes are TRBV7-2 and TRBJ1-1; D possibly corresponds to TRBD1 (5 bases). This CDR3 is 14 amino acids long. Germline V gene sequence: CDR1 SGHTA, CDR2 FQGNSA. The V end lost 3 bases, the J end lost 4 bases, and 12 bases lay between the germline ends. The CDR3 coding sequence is TGTGCCAGCAGCTTGGTTGGGACGGGCACTGAAGCTTTCTTT. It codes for CASSLVGTGTEAFF.

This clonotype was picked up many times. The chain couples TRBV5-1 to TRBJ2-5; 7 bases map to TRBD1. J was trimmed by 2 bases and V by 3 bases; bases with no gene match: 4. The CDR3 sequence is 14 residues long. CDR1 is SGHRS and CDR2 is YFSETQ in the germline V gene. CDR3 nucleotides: TGCGCCAGCAGCTGGGGGACAGTACAAGAGACCCAGTACTTC. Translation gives CASSWGTVQETQYF.

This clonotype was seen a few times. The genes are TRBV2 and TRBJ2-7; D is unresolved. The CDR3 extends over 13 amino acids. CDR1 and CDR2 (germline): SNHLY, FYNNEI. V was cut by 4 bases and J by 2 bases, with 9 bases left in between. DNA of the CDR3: TGTGCCAGCAGTGTCGAATTTACCTACGAGCAGTACTTC. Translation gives CASSVEFTYEQYF.

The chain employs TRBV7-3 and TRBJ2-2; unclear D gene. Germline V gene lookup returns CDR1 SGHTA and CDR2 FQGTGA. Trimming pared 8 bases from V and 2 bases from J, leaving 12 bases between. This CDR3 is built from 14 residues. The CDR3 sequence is CASRRQVNTGELFF. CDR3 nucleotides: TGTGCCAGCCGTCGCCAGGTCAACACCGGGGAGCTGTTTTTT.

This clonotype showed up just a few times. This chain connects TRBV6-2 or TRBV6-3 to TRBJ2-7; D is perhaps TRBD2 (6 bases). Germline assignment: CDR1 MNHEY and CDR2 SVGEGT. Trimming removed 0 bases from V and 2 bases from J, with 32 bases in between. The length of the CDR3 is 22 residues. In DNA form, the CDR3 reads TGTGCCAGCAGTTACTCGATTTATATAGGGTATGCGCGGAGGGGAACGACCTACGAGCAGTACTTC. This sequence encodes CASSYSIYIGYARRGTTYEQYF.

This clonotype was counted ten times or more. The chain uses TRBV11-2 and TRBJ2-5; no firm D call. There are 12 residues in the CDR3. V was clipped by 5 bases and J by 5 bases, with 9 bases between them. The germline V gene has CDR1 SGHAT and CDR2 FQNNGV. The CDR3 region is CASSLGFETQYF. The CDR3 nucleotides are TGTGCCAGCAGCCTCGGGTTCGAGACCCAGTACTTC.

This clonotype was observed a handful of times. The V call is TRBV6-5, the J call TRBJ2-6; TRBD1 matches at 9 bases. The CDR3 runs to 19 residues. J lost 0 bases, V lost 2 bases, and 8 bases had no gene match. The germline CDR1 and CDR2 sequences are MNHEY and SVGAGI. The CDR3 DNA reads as TGTGCCAGCAGTTACCTTAGGACAGGGGTGGCCTCTGGGGCCAACGTCCTGACTTTC. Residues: CASSYLRTGVASGANVLTF.

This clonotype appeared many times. The DNA of the CDR3 is TGCAGTGCCCGACCTGGGACTAGCGGGGGCTGGGAGACCCAGTACTTC. Its protein product is CSARPGTSGGWETQYF. V usage is TRBV20-1 and J usage is TRBJ2-5; 14 positions match TRBD2. This CDR3 has 16 residues. The J segment lost 5 bases and the V segment lost 6 bases, leaving 11 bases of the junction unmatched. The germline V gene has CDR1 DFQATT and CDR2 SNEGSKA (reference sequence).

The CDR3: CASSPSISSYNEQFF. CDR3 DNA sequence: TGTGCCAGCAGTCCGAGCATCAGCTCCTACAATGAGCAGTTCTTC. The chain is built from TRBV27 and TRBJ2-1; D is ambiguous. This CDR3 is 15 amino acids long. V lost 5 bases, J lost 0 bases, and 11 bases lay in between. Germline V gene data show CDR1 as MNHEY and CDR2 as SMNVEV (reference sequence).

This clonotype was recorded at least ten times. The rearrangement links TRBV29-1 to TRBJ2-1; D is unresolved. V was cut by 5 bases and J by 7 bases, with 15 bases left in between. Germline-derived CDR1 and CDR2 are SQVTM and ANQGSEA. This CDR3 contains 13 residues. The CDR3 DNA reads TGCAGCGTTCCCACCCAATCCCATAATGAGCAGTTCTTC. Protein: CSVPTQSHNEQFF.

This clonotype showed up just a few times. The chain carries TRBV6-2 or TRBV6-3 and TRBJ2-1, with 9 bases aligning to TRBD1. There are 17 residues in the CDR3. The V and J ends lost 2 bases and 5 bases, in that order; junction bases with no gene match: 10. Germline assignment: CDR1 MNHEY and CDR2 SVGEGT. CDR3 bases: TGTGCCAGCAGTTACCTTTTCGGGACAGGGCAACACAATGAGCAGTTCTTC. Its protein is CASSYLFGTGQHNEQFF.

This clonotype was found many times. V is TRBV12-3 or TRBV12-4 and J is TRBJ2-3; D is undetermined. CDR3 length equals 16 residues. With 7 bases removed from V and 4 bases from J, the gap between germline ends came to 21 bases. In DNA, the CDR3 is TGTGCCAGCACCCTACACTTTGGGGTTGGCCCAGATACGCAGTATTTT. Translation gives CASTLHFGVGPDTQYF.

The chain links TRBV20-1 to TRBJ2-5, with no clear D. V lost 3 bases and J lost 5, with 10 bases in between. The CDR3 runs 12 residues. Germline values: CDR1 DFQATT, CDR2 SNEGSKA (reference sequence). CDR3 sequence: CSARASRETQYF. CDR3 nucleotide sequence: TGCAGTGCTAGGGCTTCTAGGGAGACCCAGTACTTC.